The 15 T cell receptor beta chains given below trace back to one sample, sequenced in a study of shared clonotypes between healthy human individuals. Using immunoSEQ multiplex PCR, the repertoire was profiled, and TCRdb retains in-frame clones only, with some absent. The profile shows some 470,000 clones, 76% of them singletons. The specimen sequenced was PBMCs. These receptor sequences come from a woman in her thirties or forties in good health. Some clones in this sample may be carry-over from other donors' samples.

As for this clone: Other DNA sequences from this sample encode an identical CDR3 as well. The chain uses TRBV18 and TRBJ2-3; D unresolved. V was clipped by 1 base and J by 1 base, with 24 bases between them. The V gene's germline CDR1 is KGHSH and CDR2 LQKENI. The CDR3 is 20 amino acids. CDR3 in amino acids: CASSPLPLVGHRDGTDTQYF. For the CDR3, the DNA is TGTGCCAGCTCACCACTTCCCTTGGTTGGGCACCGAGACGGCACAGATACGCAGTATTTT.

The chain has TRBV7-2 and TRBJ2-1; 10 bases are shared with TRBD2. With V trimmed by 2 bases and J by 2 bases, 6 bases remained unmatched. Germline loops: CDR1 SGHTA, CDR2 FQGNSA. This CDR3 is 17 amino acids long. This CDR3 is CASSLLGAGGPYNEQFF. The CDR3 DNA follows: TGTGCCAGCAGCTTACTGGGAGCGGGAGGGCCCTACAATGAGCAGTTCTTC.

The chain's CDR3 is CASSFGAAGEQYF. The CDR3 nucleotides are TGTGCCAGCAGCTTTGGAGCGGCCGGCGAGCAGTACTTC. The chain uses TRBV7-3 and TRBJ2-7, with a possible D match to TRBD2 (5 bases). The length of the CDR3 is 13 residues. V was trimmed by 3 bases and J by 6 bases, leaving 12 bases between them. Germline assignment: CDR1 SGHTA and CDR2 FQGTGA.

The chain employs TRBV11-3 and TRBJ2-3; 9 bases agree with TRBD2. Germline V gene lookup returns CDR1 SGHNT and CDR2 YENEEA. J lost 4 bases, V lost 1 base, and 3 bases had no gene match. The CDR3 consists of 15 residues. In DNA form, the CDR3 reads TGTGCCAGCAGCTTAGGGGTAGCGGGAGCAGATACGCAGTATTTT. Protein sequence: CASSLGVAGADTQYF.

Concerning this clone: This sample includes further DNA sequences coding for the same CDR3. The V call is TRBV5-1, the J call TRBJ2-7; tentative D call: TRBD2 (6 bases). V was clipped by 3 bases and J by 2 bases, with 12 bases between them. This CDR3 contains 14 residues. Germline CDR1 reads SGHRS; CDR2 reads YFSETQ. The CDR3 region has the DNA TGCGCCAGCAGCTCCGGGAGTGGAGCCTACGAGCAGTACTTC. Translating gives CASSSGSGAYEQYF.

The chain uses TRBV19 and TRBJ1-1; D call uncertain. In germline, CDR1 is LNHDA, CDR2 SQIVND (reference sequence). Trimming removed 0 bases at V and 0 bases at J, with 14 bases between. The CDR3 is 17 amino acids. Here the CDR3 reads CASSIDPEYRMNTEAFF. The DNA of the CDR3 is TGTGCCAGTAGTATAGACCCGGAATACAGAATGAACACTGAAGCTTTCTTT.

This clone was found a few times. This sequence joins TRBV6-6 and TRBJ1-5; 8 bases map to TRBD1. CDR3 length: 12 residues. Germline V gives CDR1 MNHNY, CDR2 SVGAGI (reference sequence). J lost 11 bases, V lost 6 bases, and 6 bases had no gene match. CDR3 sequence reads: CASSLGQAAQHF. CDR3 in DNA: TGTGCCAGCAGCCTGGGACAGGCGGCCCAGCATTTT.

This clone appeared once. The chain recombines TRBV7-9 with TRBJ2-3; 8 bases fit TRBD2. This CDR3 region has 14 residues. Germline CDR1 SEHNR, CDR2 FQNEAQ (reference sequence). Losses at the gene ends were 5 bases for V and 0 bases for J; bases not matched to a gene: 1. The CDR3 sequence: CASSRLASTDTQYF. The CDR3 DNA follows: TGTGCCAGCAGCCGACTAGCGAGCACAGATACGCAGTATTTT.

V and J are TRBV4-1 and TRBJ2-1; 8 nucleotides line up with TRBD2. The CDR3 loop spans 15 amino acids. V gave up 1 base and J gave up 5 bases; unmatched junction bases: 4. Germline CDR1 is MGHRA and CDR2 is YSYEKL. The CDR3 spells CASSQGPGGNNEQFF. CDR3 nucleotides: TGCGCCAGCAGCCAAGGCCCGGGAGGGAACAATGAGCAGTTCTTC.

This clone was picked up a small number of times. At one of its ends the junction is not consistent with the germline gene, which may arise from a read error. The V call is TRBV6-6, the J call TRBJ2-7; D might be TRBD1 or TRBD2, each matching 5 bases. CDR1 is MNHNY and CDR2 is SVGAGI in the germline V gene (reference sequence). The CDR3 runs to 14 residues. The CDR3 bases are TGTGCCAGCAGTTACTCCGGGGCCTCCGACGAGCAGTACTTC. Protein sequence: CASSYSGASDEQYF.

The genes are TRBV23-1 and TRBJ2-1, with 7 bases identical to TRBD1. TRBV23-1 is given ORF status, its function remaining uncertain. The CDR3 covers 18 residues. V lost 0 bases to trimming and J lost 3 bases; unmatched junction nucleotides: 11. In DNA form, the CDR3 reads TGCGCCAGCAGTCAATCGAGGAATACAGGGGCCGGCTACAATGAGCAGTTCTTC. It codes for CASSQSRNTGAGYNEQFF.

This sequence joins TRBV7-3 and TRBJ1-1; D is perhaps TRBD1 (5 bases). The V gene's germline CDR1 is SGHTA and CDR2 FQGTGA. Between the trimmed V and J ends, which lost 5 bases and 3 bases, there was a span of 10 bases. The CDR3 totals 13 residues. The CDR3 is CASSRGRDTEAFF. The CDR3 bases are TGTGCCAGCAGCCGGGGACGCGACACTGAAGCTTTCTTT.

The table lists this clone with a few counts. The chain recombines TRBV19 with TRBJ1-5; TRBD1 is a possible D gene (5 bases). Germline CDR1 and CDR2: LNHDA and SQIVND (reference sequence). There are 13 residues in the CDR3. V was trimmed by 10 bases and J by 8 bases, leaving 18 bases between them. The CDR3 region has the DNA TGTGCCACTTCATCGGGGGAGGTTGAGCCCCAGCATTTT. The encoded protein is CATSSGEVEPQHF.

The chain uses TRBV19 and TRBJ1-5, with D perhaps matching TRBD1 (6 bases). Germline V lookup: CDR1 LNHDA, CDR2 SQIVND (reference sequence). The CDR3 runs 13 residues. Trimming shortened V by 6 bases and J by 5 bases, and 11 bases separated the two germline ends. CDR3 residues: CASSLGADQPQHF. In DNA, the CDR3 is TGTGCCAGTAGCTTGGGGGCAGATCAGCCCCAGCATTTT.

This clone has more than one count but fewer than ten. The J gene is TRBJ2-7, the V gene TRBV20-1; D unresolved. The length of the CDR3 is 11 residues. The V gene's germline CDR1 is DFQATT and CDR2 SNEGSKA (reference sequence). The germline V and J ends were trimmed by 5 bases and 4 bases, with 9 bases remaining between them. This CDR3 reads CSAPELYEQYF. The CDR3 region has the DNA TGCAGTGCTCCCGAGTTGTACGAGCAGTACTTC.